These 13 T cell receptor beta chains originate from one sample sequenced in a study of regulatory T cells in long-lasting Graves disease (dated by TCRdb to the early 2020s). What the time point label conveys for this sample: newly diagnosed GD, antithyroid drugs for less than 3 months. For both TCR sequencing and RNA sequencing, RNA was extracted from PBMCs using TRIzol. Library construction relied on multiplex PCR. The instrument given in TCRdb is Illumina HiSeq 4000. iRepertoire HTBI primers and Arm-PCR amplification of CDR3 regions were used to construct TCR beta libraries. TCRdb redid the processing of the public reads, applying fastp at Q25 and MiXCR, and retained in-frame beta chains. For every CDR3 protein sequence, its rows merge into one entry that carries the most common genes and DNA. The sample contains about 420,000 distinct CDR3 sequences, 15% to 20% of them found a single time. The ten top clones hold about 23% of the sample.

This same sample was also taken into another study, of T cells in Graves' hyperthyroidism and ophthalmopathy.

The sequencing used peripheral blood mononuclear cells (PBMCs), collected at new diagnosis, from a patient treated with antithyroid drugs. These receptors were obtained from a young woman with Graves disease. Donor details come from another sample of the same person, matched by shared clones.

This clonotype was counted many times. The rearrangement uses TRBV6-5 and TRBJ1-1, with 7 bases lining up with TRBD1. The CDR3 is 14 residues long. Germline CDR1 is MNHEY and CDR2 is SVGAGI. V was clipped by 2 bases and J by 1 base; unmatched bases: 1. The CDR3 reads CASSYRQGNTEAFF. DNA for the CDR3: TGTGCCAGCAGTTACCGACAGGGGAACACTGAAGCTTTCTTT.

This clonotype was observed at least ten times. The V and J genes are TRBV13 and TRBJ1-2; D not certain. CDR1 is PRHDT, CDR2 FYEKMQ, per germline (reference sequence). The ends were cut back, 5 bases at V and 1 base at J, with 8 bases in the middle. The CDR3 has 13 residues. The CDR3 sequence: CASSLLDNYGYTF. The CDR3 DNA follows: TGTGCCAGCAGCCTCCTCGATAACTATGGCTACACCTTC.

This clonotype was detected a few times. The chain has TRBV7-2 and TRBJ2-5; 9 bases match TRBD2. The V segment lost 6 bases and the J segment 5 bases; nucleotides outside the gene matches: 7. The CDR3 has 14 residues. Germline V gene sequence: CDR1 SGHTA, CDR2 FQGNSA. This chain's CDR3 is CASRVAGAKETQYF. DNA for the CDR3: TGTGCCAGCAGAGTAGCGGGAGCGAAGGAGACCCAGTACTTC.

In its sample, this clonotype was seen once. Given a much more abundant clone one base away, this may be a read error. The chain joins TRBV7-2 to TRBJ1-2, with D possibly being TRBD1 (5 bases). This CDR3 contains 16 residues. The germline gives CDR1 SGHTA, CDR2 FQGNSA. CDR3 protein: CASSPGHLEYVYRYTF. CDR3 nucleotides: TGTGCCAGCAGCCCCGGACACCTTGAGTACGTCTATCGCTACACCTTC.

The sample holds a few counts of this clonotype. The rearrangement joins TRBV5-1 to TRBJ2-7; D is perhaps TRBD2 (6 bases). Trimming removed 0 bases at V and 2 bases at J, with 9 bases between. CDR1 and CDR2 from the germline V gene are SGHRS and YFSETQ. The CDR3 is 14 amino acids. DNA for the CDR3: TGCGCCAGCAGCTTGGAAGGACTAACCTACGAGCAGTACTTC. This gives the protein CASSLEGLTYEQYF. Full variable domain (outside the CDR3, taken from reference TRBV5-1 and TRBJ2-7): KAGVTQTPRYLIKTRGQQVTLSCSPISGHRSVSWYQQTPGQGLQFLFEYFSETQRNKGNFPGRFSGRQFSNSRSEMNVSTLELGDSALYLCASSLEGLTYEQYFGPGTRLTVT.

This clonotype was observed a few times. This chain uses TRBV29-1 with TRBJ2-1; TRBD2 matches at 9 bases. Germline V gives CDR1 SQVTM, CDR2 ANQGSEA. The CDR3 runs to 14 residues. Trimming at V came to 8 bases and at J to 0 bases, leaving 5 bases not matched to a gene. CDR3 region: CSIYSGSSYNEQFF. The CDR3, as DNA: TGCAGCATTTATAGCGGGAGCTCCTACAATGAGCAGTTCTTC.

This clonotype appeared many times. J is TRBJ1-5 and V is TRBV6-1; possible D gene TRBD1, 6 bases. Trimming shortened V by 6 bases and J by 6 bases, and 18 bases separated the two germline ends. The germline V gene has CDR1 MNHNS and CDR2 SASEGT. The CDR3 totals 15 residues. The CDR3 loop reads CASRKATGFPQPQHF. The DNA for the CDR3 is TGTGCCAGCAGGAAAGCCACAGGGTTCCCTCAGCCCCAGCATTTT.

The table lists this clonotype with a few counts. The chain uses TRBV24-1 and TRBJ2-2, with D perhaps TRBD1 (5 bases). V was pared by 2 bases and J by 6 bases, with 6 bases between. Germline values: CDR1 KGHDR, CDR2 SFDVKD. The CDR3 is made up of 13 amino acids. CDR3: CATSDSGPGELFF. The CDR3 region has the DNA TGTGCCACCAGTGATTCAGGGCCCGGGGAGCTGTTTTTT.

This clonotype has at least ten counts. The chain has TRBV2 and TRBJ1-2, with D unclear. In germline, CDR1 is SNHLY, CDR2 FYNNEI. V lost 3 bases, J lost 4 bases, and 6 bases lay in between. The CDR3 loop spans 12 amino acids. In nucleotides, the CDR3 is TGTGCCAGCAGTGACAGTCCCTATGGCTACACCTTC. It encodes CASSDSPYGYTF.

This clonotype was counted between two and nine times. The chain carries TRBV6-1 and TRBJ1-3; TRBD1 is a possible D gene (6 bases). The germline V gene encodes CDR1 MNHNS and CDR2 SASEGT. Trimming pared 6 bases from V and 2 bases from J, leaving 14 bases between. The CDR3 contains 15 residues. CDR3 in amino acids: CASREQGLAGNTIYF. In nucleotides, the CDR3 is TGTGCCAGCAGAGAACAGGGTCTAGCTGGAAACACCATATATTTT.

The chain employs TRBV19 and TRBJ1-3, with D unresolved. Trimming stripped 7 bases from V and 2 bases from J, with 3 bases between. CDR1 LNHDA and CDR2 SQIVND come from the germline V gene (reference sequence). The length of the CDR3 is 11 residues. CDR3 residues: CASTAGNTIYF. For the CDR3, the DNA is TGTGCCAGTACCGCTGGAAACACCATATATTTT.

This clonotype came up a few times. This chain joins TRBV28 and TRBJ2-7; no definite D call. Germline CDR1 reads MDHEN; CDR2 reads SYDVKM. CDR3 size: 10 residues. Trimming removed 7 bases from V and 2 bases from J, with 3 bases in between. The CDR3 here is CASTPYEQYF. CDR3 nucleotides: TGTGCCAGCACTCCCTACGAGCAGTACTTC.

In its sample, this clonotype was seen many times. The chain couples TRBV20-1 to TRBJ2-1, with 9 positions matching TRBD2. This CDR3 contains 16 residues. The V gene's germline CDR1 is DFQATT and CDR2 SNEGSKA (reference sequence). J gave up 5 bases and V 1 base, and 9 bases lay outside the gene matches. CDR3 DNA: TGCAGTGCTAGAGCAGCGGGGGGCCTAAAAAACAATGAGCAGTTCTTC. It is translated as CSARAAGGLKNNEQFF.